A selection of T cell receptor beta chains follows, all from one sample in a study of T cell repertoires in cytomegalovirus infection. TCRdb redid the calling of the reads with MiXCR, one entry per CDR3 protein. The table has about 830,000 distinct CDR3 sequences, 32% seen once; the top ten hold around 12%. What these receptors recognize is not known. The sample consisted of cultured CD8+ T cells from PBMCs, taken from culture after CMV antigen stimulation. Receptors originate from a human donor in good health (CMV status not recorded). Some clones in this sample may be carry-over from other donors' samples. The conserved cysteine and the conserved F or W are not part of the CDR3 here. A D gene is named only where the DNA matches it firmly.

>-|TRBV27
ASSLSNPGYTEAF
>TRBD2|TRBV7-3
ASSSGGGPQETQY
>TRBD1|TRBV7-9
ASSQRTGGPSGYT
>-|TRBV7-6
ASSLAVTPNYGYT
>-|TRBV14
ASSQYRVGAF
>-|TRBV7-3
ASSVGWGGTDTQY
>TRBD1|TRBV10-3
AISVRTGSVEKLF
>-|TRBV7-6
ASSSGGGGADWNTEAF
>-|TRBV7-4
ASSRGHDEQY
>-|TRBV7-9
ASSPRQVDYGYT
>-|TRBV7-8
ASSLTAYEQY